This T cell receptor (beta chain) was identified during a study of shared clonotypes between healthy human individuals. The naive CD8 fraction comprised CD45RO-negative cells positively selected for CCR7 and excluded terminally differentiated effector memory CD45RA+ cells. Clones were sequenced by immunoSEQ multiplex PCR, and TCRdb holds only the in-frame ones, with some missing. The table records some 2,000,000 clones, about 95% of them present only once. After removal of 5 bases from V and 6 bases from J, the junction contained 9 bases not matched to a gene. Germline CDR1 and CDR2: SGHDT and YYEEEE. The CDR3 has 14 residues.

The V and J genes are TRBV5-6 and TRBJ2-3; TRBD1 agrees at 7 bases. The sequenced sample was naive CD8+ T cells sorted from blood. This receptor was taken from a man between 18 and 35 years old in good health. CDR3 DNA: TGTGCCAGCAGAATACAAGGGGGCAGTGATACGCAGTATTTT. It specifies CASRIQGGSDTQYF.